Presented here are 32 T cell receptor beta chains from one specimen sequenced in a study of blood T cell repertoires in COVID-19. Assay: immunoSEQ multiplex PCR; the TCRdb copy retains only in-frame clones and omits some. The sample comprises 300,000 to 350,000 clones, approximately 90% of which are singletons, and about 7% rests with the top ten. The specimen was peripheral blood. The receptors originated from a woman aged 30 to 39 with COVID-19, enrolled during active disease.

Written as DNA, the CDR3 is TGTGCCAGCAGCTTGGGGGACAGGGGTTGGGGCCGCAATGAGCAGTTCTTC. This gives the protein CASSLGDRGWGRNEQFF. V gene TRBV5-4 combines with J gene TRBJ2-1, with 10 bases that match TRBD1. Germline CDR1 SGHNT, CDR2 YYREEE (reference sequence). With 0 bases clipped from V and 6 bases from J, the junction kept 9 bases outside the gene matches. The CDR3 length is 17 residues.

The V gene is TRBV6-5, the J gene TRBJ2-7; D not certain. Germline CDR1 MNHEY, CDR2 SVGAGI. The CDR3 is 13 residues long. V gave up 3 bases and J gave up 4 bases, with 10 bases separating them. CDR3 sequence (DNA): TGTGCCAGCAGTTATAGTTGGTTGTACGAGCAGTACTTC. This codes for CASSYSWLYEQYF.

The chain carries TRBV7-9 and TRBJ1-3, with D possibly TRBD1 on 5 matching bases. V lost 4 bases, J lost 2 bases, and 9 bases lay in between. The germline CDR1 and CDR2 sequences are SEHNR and FQNEAQ (reference sequence). The CDR3 runs to 14 residues. The CDR3 here is CASSSGKTGNTIYF. CDR3 in DNA: TGTGCCAGCAGCTCAGGGAAAACTGGAAACACCATATATTTT.

In this sample, this clone turned up once. The chain uses TRBV6-4 and TRBJ2-1, with 7 bases that match TRBD1. The CDR3 runs to 15 residues. V lost 0 bases to trimming and J lost 7 bases; unmatched junction nucleotides: 6. The germline V gene has CDR1 MRHNA and CDR2 SNTAGT. This CDR3 is CASSDSRGLANEQFF. CDR3 in DNA: TGTGCCAGCAGTGACTCGAGGGGGCTAGCTAATGAGCAGTTCTTC.

About this clone itself: This sample also contains other DNA sequences that code for the same CDR3. This chain links TRBV20-1 with TRBJ2-1; TRBD2 matches at 11 bases. Germline lookup yields CDR1 DFQATT and CDR2 SNEGSKA (reference sequence). This CDR3 is built from 14 residues. V gave up 3 bases and J gave up 7 bases; unmatched junction bases: 5. The CDR3: CSASGLAGGNEQFF. The CDR3 coding sequence is TGCAGTGCTAGTGGGCTAGCGGGAGGAAATGAGCAGTTCTTC.

As DNA, the CDR3 is TGTGCCAGCAGCACCACTCTTTATCCGCGGGGGGGCTACGAGCAGTACTTC. Translation: CASSTTLYPRGGYEQYF. The chain joins TRBV5-6 to TRBJ2-7; 9 bases align to TRBD2. V lost 4 bases to trimming and J lost 3 bases; unmatched junction nucleotides: 14. The CDR3 extends over 17 amino acids. Germline V gene data show CDR1 as SGHDT and CDR2 as YYEEEE.

This clone was recorded once. The chain carries TRBV30 and TRBJ1-4; 9 bases map to TRBD1. The trim removed 5 bases at V and 7 bases at J, leaving 5 bases unmatched. The CDR3 contains 13 residues. Germline V gene data show CDR1 as GTSNPN and CDR2 as SVGIG (reference sequence). In nucleotides, the CDR3 is TGTGCCTGGGGTAGACAGGGGGGTGAAAAACTGTTTTTT. Translated, it gives CAWGRQGGEKLFF.

The V gene is TRBV6-5, the J gene TRBJ1-4, with unresolved D. Trimming shortened V by 0 bases and J by 7 bases, and 15 bases separated the two germline ends. CDR3 length equals 16 residues. Germline-derived CDR1 and CDR2 are MNHEY and SVGAGI. The CDR3 loop is CASSYSPRGGGEKLFF. As DNA, the CDR3 is TGTGCCAGCAGTTACTCGCCCCGTGGCGGTGGTGAAAAACTGTTTTTT.

CDR3 bases: TGTGCCAGCAGCGCTCCTGACAGGGGAAGTGAGCAGTTCTTC. Translating gives CASSAPDRGSEQFF. This chain links TRBV3-1 (or the pseudogene TRBV3-2) with TRBJ2-1; 8 bases align to TRBD1. The trim removed 5 bases at V and 9 bases at J, leaving 9 bases unmatched. The CDR3 loop spans 14 amino acids. From germline, CDR1 is LGHDT and CDR2 YNNKEL (reference sequence).

V and J are TRBV5-6 and TRBJ2-1; D gene unclear. The CDR3 is 12 amino acids. Between the trimmed V and J ends, which lost 2 bases and 2 bases, there was a span of 2 bases. Germline assignment: CDR1 SGHDT and CDR2 YYEEEE. CDR3 nucleotides: TGTGCCAGCAGCTTCACCTACAATGAGCAGTTCTTC. Protein product: CASSFTYNEQFF.

The chain recombines TRBV30 with TRBJ2-7; 7 bases map to TRBD1. After removal of 0 bases from V and 2 bases from J, the junction contained 4 bases not matched to a gene. This CDR3 is 14 amino acids long. The germline V gene encodes CDR1 GTSNPN and CDR2 SVGIG (reference sequence). The CDR3 nucleotides are TGTGCCTGGAGTGTAGGGACAGCCCCCTACGAGCAGTACTTC. This gives the protein CAWSVGTAPYEQYF.

On this clone itself: This may be a read error, as it is one base from a much larger clone. Other DNA variants within this sample encode the same CDR3. The rearrangement links TRBV19 to TRBJ2-7; weak D call: TRBD1 (6 bases). The CDR3 covers 15 residues. V was trimmed by 5 bases and J by 2 bases, leaving 16 bases between them. Germline loops: CDR1 LNHDA, CDR2 SQIVND (reference sequence). The CDR3 nucleotides are TGTGCCAGTAGTCCCGCGACAGGAAGTGCCTACGAGCAGTACTTC. Its protein product is CASSPATGSAYEQYF.

This rearrangement joins TRBV19 to TRBJ1-1, with 7 bases lining up with TRBD1. The length of the CDR3 is 14 residues. V shed 6 bases, J shed 5 bases, and the junction held 9 bases outside the gene matches. The germline gives CDR1 LNHDA, CDR2 SQIVND (reference sequence). As DNA, the CDR3 is TGTGCCAGTAGGCTCAAGGGGGCAGGGACTGAAGCTTTCTTT. Translation: CASRLKGAGTEAFF.

The rearrangement links TRBV18 to TRBJ2-5, with 9 positions matching TRBD1. Germline V gives CDR1 KGHSH, CDR2 LQKENI. The ends lost 2 bases at V and 5 bases at J; junction bases unmatched: 6. The CDR3 consists of 15 residues. This chain's CDR3 is CASSPSGTGLETQYF. The CDR3 nucleotides are TGTGCCAGCTCACCATCCGGGACAGGGTTGGAGACCCAGTACTTC.

The rearrangement uses TRBV2 and TRBJ2-5; 7 bases line up with TRBD2. V shed 0 bases, J shed 5 bases, and the junction held 3 bases outside the gene matches. Germline assignment: CDR1 SNHLY and CDR2 FYNNEI. The CDR3 loop spans 14 amino acids. The chain's CDR3 is CASSEAWEGETQYF. CDR3 DNA sequence: TGTGCCAGCAGTGAAGCCTGGGAGGGGGAGACCCAGTACTTC.

The chain couples TRBV10-3 to TRBJ2-3; 8 bases are shared with TRBD1. The CDR3 totals 14 residues. Losses at the gene ends were 11 bases for V and 4 bases for J; bases not matched to a gene: 11. Germline CDR1 is ENHRY and CDR2 is SYGVKD. This CDR3 is CASTGQGGADTQYF. The CDR3 coding sequence is TGTGCCTCCACCGGACAGGGCGGTGCAGATACGCAGTATTTT.

Notes on this clone: Relative to the germline gene, one junction end is altered; a read error may explain this. The rearrangement joins TRBV7-2 to TRBJ2-7, with TRBD2 as a possible D gene (6 bases). This CDR3 has 14 amino acids. Germline CDR1 is SGHTA and CDR2 is FQGNSA. In DNA form, the CDR3 reads TGTGCCAGCACCTTAGAGTCGGGACTCTACGAGCAGTACTTC. Its translation is CASTLESGLYEQYF.

This chain joins TRBV5-6 and TRBJ2-7; tentatively, D is TRBD1 (6 bases). The CDR3 is 14 amino acids. Looked up from germline, CDR1 is SGHDT and CDR2 is YYEEEE. Trimming cost V 0 bases and J 5 bases, with 12 bases left between them. CDR3 protein: CASSLGAQGHEQYF. CDR3 bases: TGTGCCAGCAGCTTGGGGGCACAGGGTCACGAGCAGTACTTC.

This clone appeared once. The J gene is TRBJ2-1, the V gene TRBV5-1; TRBD2 matches 9 bases. The CDR3 totals 16 residues. The germline CDR1 and CDR2 sequences are SGHRS and YFSETQ. The J segment lost 8 bases and the V segment lost 0 bases, leaving 9 bases of the junction unmatched. CDR3 in amino acids: CASSLVSGRSLDEQFF. The CDR3 coding sequence is TGCGCCAGCAGCTTGGTCAGCGGGAGGAGTTTGGATGAGCAGTTCTTC.

The chain joins TRBV2 to TRBJ2-5, with TRBD2 matching over 7 bases. J was trimmed by 3 bases and V by 7 bases; bases with no gene match: 11. CDR3 length equals 15 residues. Per germline, CDR1 SNHLY and CDR2 FYNNEI. The CDR3 protein is CASTSRGGREETQYF. Written as DNA, the CDR3 is TGTGCCAGCACCTCTCGTGGGGGGAGGGAAGAGACCCAGTACTTC.

The V gene is TRBV4-2, the J gene TRBJ2-7; perhaps TRBD2 as D (6 bases). Trimming took 5 bases from V and 1 from J, leaving 6 bases between them. CDR1 and CDR2 (germline): LGHNA, YNFKEQ. There are 12 residues in the CDR3. The CDR3 reads CASSGRSYEQYF. The CDR3 nucleotides are TGTGCCAGCAGCGGGAGGTCCTACGAGCAGTACTTC.

The chain employs TRBV29-1 and TRBJ2-1, with 10 bases that match TRBD2. The CDR3 runs to 15 residues. With 6 bases clipped from V and 4 bases from J, the junction kept 9 bases outside the gene matches. CDR1 is SQVTM and CDR2 is ANQGSEA in the germline V gene. As DNA, the CDR3 is TGCAGCGTCCGAAGGGCTAGCGGGAGTTACAATGAGCAGTTCTTC. Its protein product is CSVRRASGSYNEQFF.

The J gene is TRBJ2-1, the V gene TRBV18; the D gene is possibly TRBD2 (5 bases). With 1 base removed from V and 1 base from J, the gap between germline ends came to 8 bases. This CDR3 region has 15 residues. The germline V gene encodes CDR1 KGHSH and CDR2 LQKENI. The CDR3, as DNA: TGTGCCAGCTCACCACTAGCGCAATCCTACAATGAGCAGTTCTTC. As protein: CASSPLAQSYNEQFF.

J is TRBJ1-1 and V is TRBV7-2; TRBD1 is a possible D gene (6 bases). V was cut by 8 bases and J by 3 bases, with 13 bases left in between. CDR1 and CDR2 from the germline V gene are SGHTA and FQGNSA. The CDR3 contains 13 residues. CDR3 region: CASSNRVDTEAFF. CDR3 bases: TGTGCCAGCTCAAACAGGGTCGACACTGAAGCTTTCTTT.

V is TRBV28 and J is TRBJ1-5; perhaps TRBD1 as D (5 bases). This CDR3 comprises 17 residues. Germline lookup yields CDR1 MDHEN and CDR2 SYDVKM. V lost 0 bases and J lost 0, with 12 bases in between. CDR3 DNA: TGTGCCAGCAGTTTATGGCGGGGGGTGGGTAGCAATCAGCCCCAGCATTTT. Translated: CASSLWRGVGSNQPQHF. The full variable domain, its missing parts supplied by reference TRBV28 and TRBJ1-5, is DVKVTQSSRYLVKRTGEKVFLECVQDMDHENMFWYRQDPGLGLRLIYFSYDVKMKEKGDIPEGYSVSREKKERFSLILESASTNQTSMYLCASSLWRGVGSNQPQHFGDGTRLSIL.

The chain couples TRBV5-4 to TRBJ2-4, with D possibly TRBD1 on 6 matching bases. There are 15 residues in the CDR3. Between the trimmed V and J ends, which lost 0 bases and 4 bases, there was a span of 11 bases. Germline V gene lookup returns CDR1 SGHNT and CDR2 YYREEE (reference sequence). The CDR3 DNA follows: TGTGCCAGCAGCTTGGATCGGGACAATAAAAACATTCAGTACTTC. It yields the protein CASSLDRDNKNIQYF.

The chain links TRBV29-1 to TRBJ2-2; no clear D gene. The V end was cut by 2 bases, the J end by 0 bases, with 7 bases between. This CDR3 region has 14 residues. Germline V gene data show CDR1 as SQVTM and CDR2 as ANQGSEA. The chain's CDR3 is CSVETLTNTGELFF. CDR3 DNA sequence: TGCAGCGTTGAAACTCTTACGAACACCGGGGAGCTGTTTTTT.

CDR3 sequence reads: CASSLALSREGEKLFF. The CDR3 DNA sequence: TGTGCCAGCAGCTTAGCGCTTAGCAGGGAAGGTGAAAAACTGTTTTTT. V is TRBV7-9 and J is TRBJ1-4; the D gene is possibly TRBD1 (5 bases). The V end was cut by 0 bases, the J end by 7 bases, with 15 bases between. Germline V lookup: CDR1 SEHNR, CDR2 FQNEAQ (reference sequence). This CDR3 is built from 16 residues.

The chain combines TRBV19 with TRBJ2-7, with D possibly TRBD2 on 5 matching bases. The CDR3 totals 13 residues. The V gene lost 3 bases and the J gene lost 3 bases, with 9 bases spanning the gap. The V gene's germline CDR1 is LNHDA and CDR2 SQIVND (reference sequence). The chain's CDR3 is CASSIDYRYEQYF. In DNA, the CDR3 is TGTGCCAGTAGTATCGACTACCGCTACGAGCAGTACTTC.

V usage is TRBV28 and J usage is TRBJ2-7; 12 bases agree with TRBD2. The germline V gene encodes CDR1 MDHEN and CDR2 SYDVKM. CDR3 length: 16 amino acids. V dropped 3 bases and J dropped 1; count of bases not matched to a gene: 4. Here the CDR3 reads CASSFLLAGGSYEQYF. In DNA, the CDR3 is TGTGCCAGCAGTTTCCTTCTAGCGGGAGGGTCCTACGAGCAGTACTTC.

The V call is TRBV12-5, the J call TRBJ2-1; D is perhaps TRBD1 (5 bases). Deletions cut 4 bases from V and 6 bases from J, with 13 bases between. This CDR3 spans 14 amino acids. Looked up from germline, CDR1 is LGHNT and CDR2 is FRNRAP. CDR3 nucleotide sequence: TGTGCTAGTGGTTGGGGCCCGGCGTTCAATGAGCAGTTCTTC. Protein product: CASGWGPAFNEQFF.

The rearrangement joins TRBV28 to TRBJ1-2, with 8 bases identical to TRBD1. Germline CDR1 and CDR2: MDHEN and SYDVKM. Germline trimming cut 8 bases from V and 2 bases from J; bases unmatched to any gene: 1. The CDR3 is made up of 12 amino acids. CDR3 sequence (DNA): TGTGCCAGCCAGGGGGCGAACTATGGCTACACCTTC. It yields the protein CASQGANYGYTF.